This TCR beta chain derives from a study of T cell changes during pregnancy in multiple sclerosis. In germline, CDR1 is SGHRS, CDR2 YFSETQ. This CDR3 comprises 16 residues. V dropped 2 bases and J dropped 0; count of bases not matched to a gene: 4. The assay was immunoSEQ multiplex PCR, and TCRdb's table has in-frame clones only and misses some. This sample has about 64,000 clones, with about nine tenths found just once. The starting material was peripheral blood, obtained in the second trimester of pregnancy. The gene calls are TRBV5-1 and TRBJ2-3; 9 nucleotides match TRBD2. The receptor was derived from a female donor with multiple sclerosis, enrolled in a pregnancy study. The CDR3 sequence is CASSFLAGTSTDTQYF. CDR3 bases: TGCGCCAGCAGCTTCCTAGCGGGAACTAGCACAGATACGCAGTATTTT.